The subject of this entry is one T cell receptor (beta chain). The antigen remains undetermined. The data are from a study of radiotherapy plus CTLA-4 blockade in lung cancer. Study overall: Among all patients, 18% showed objective responses, while about 34% had disease control. Findings and caveats of the study: Clones of tumor-derived TCRs expanded in blood after radiotherapy plus ipilimumab. In blood, early T cell clone dynamics reportedly predicted response best, together with interferon-beta.

Generated by immunoSEQ multiplex PCR, the TCRdb table keeps only in-frame clones and is missing some. The table records more than 90,000 clones, more than 65% of them present only once. From germline, CDR1 is LNHDA and CDR2 SQIVND (reference sequence). V lost 3 bases and J 7 bases, leaving 10 bases between the germline ends. There are 13 residues in the CDR3. This specimen consisted of peripheral blood, obtained from a patient treated with radiotherapy plus ipilimumab. The sequence was collected from a human donor with non-small cell lung cancer who had a partial response to radiotherapy plus ipilimumab. The chain couples TRBV19 to TRBJ1-5, with a weak D call TRBD1 (6 bases). CDR3 amino acids: CASSIRGGQPQHF. The CDR3 DNA is TGTGCCAGTAGTATCAGGGGAGGGCAGCCCCAGCATTTT.